This T cell receptor (beta chain) was retrieved from a study of prognosis after radiotherapy for stage I lung cancer. Study summary: Those with stage I non-small cell lung cancer who took part were enrolled between 2018 and 2019.

CDR1 is DFQATT, CDR2 SNEGSKA, per germline (reference sequence). CDR3 length equals 15 residues. Template was genomic DNA; TCR beta CDR3 amplified in two multiplex PCR rounds. Primers were specific to each TRBV and TRBJ gene in first-round PCR. TCRdb analysed the multiplex PCR reads with MiXCR anew, one entry per CDR3 protein. The sample has about 15,000 distinct CDR3 sequences; around 29% are singletons. For this clonotype: An end of the junction does not agree with germline; a read error may underlie this.

The sample was PBMCs, taken before or after stereotactic body radiation therapy (not recorded which). The receptor was isolated from a donor over 45 with non-small cell lung cancer. The J gene is TRBJ2-7, the V gene TRBV20-1; the D is unclear. DNA for the CDR3: TGCAGTGCTAGAGATTTCCTGGTAAACTCCTACGATCAGTACTTT. This gives the protein CSARDFLVNSYDQYF.